Listed below are T cell receptor beta chains from one sample, sequenced in a study of CD8 T cells in Susac syndrome. Each CDR3 protein gets one entry after TCRdb re-called the immunoSEQ multiplex PCR reads with MiXCR. The table shows 50,000 to 55,000 distinct CDR3 sequences, with 85% to 95% occurring only once. The sample comprised CD8+ T cells from PBMCs. The receptors come from a human donor with Susac syndrome. CDR3s include the opening cysteine and the closing phenylalanine or tryptophan. A D gene is named only where the DNA matches it firmly. Size values are once, few and many counts, or a class for expanded clones, and some rows have none.

d_gene	abundance	v_gene	j_gene	CDR3aa	CDR3nt
.	.	TRBV27	TRBJ1-2	CASRHREVPYGYTF	TGTGCCAGCAGACACAGGGAGGTCCCCTATGGCTACACCTTC
.	.	TRBV30	TRBJ2-1	CACRSGSSYNEQFF	TGTGCCTGCCGGTCAGGGAGCTCCTACAATGAGCAGTTCTTC
.	.	TRBV6-6	TRBJ1-2	CASSYGQEGPGF	TGTGCCAGCAGTTATGGTCAGGAGGGGCCCGGCTTC
.	.	TRBV2	TRBJ2-2	CAGDQGIGELFF	TGTGCCGGCGATCAGGGTATCGGGGAGCTGTTTTTT
TRBD2	.	TRBV7-3	TRBJ2-3	CASSSLAGAFTDTQYF	TGTGCCAGCAGCTCCTTAGCGGGGGCCTTCACAGATACGCAGTATTTT
.	.	TRBV12-3/TRBV12-4	TRBJ2-3	CASSSGQPTDTQYF	TGTGCCAGCAGTTCCGGACAGCCAACAGATACGCAGTATTTT
TRBD1	.	TRBV9	TRBJ1-6	CASSPSTGLNSPLHF	TGTGCCAGCAGCCCGTCGACAGGGCTAAATTCACCCCTCCACTTT
.	.	TRBV7-6	TRBJ2-5	CASSLGGRPETQYF	TGTGCCAGCAGCTTAGGGGGCAGGCCTGAGACCCAGTACTTC
TRBD2	.	TRBV28	TRBJ2-7	CASSFKRGAYEQYF	TGTGCCAGCAGTTTCAAGCGGGGGGCCTACGAGCAGTACTTC
.	.	TRBV6-5	TRBJ2-2	CASRSSAAGELFF	TGTGCCAGCAGGTCCTCCGCCGCCGGGGAGCTGTTTTTT
TRBD1	.	TRBV5-6	TRBJ2-3	CASRTDRATDTQYF	TGTGCCAGCAGGACAGACAGGGCGACAGATACGCAGTATTTT
TRBD1	.	TRBV14	TRBJ1-2	CASSQGTGSGYTF	TGTGCCAGCAGCCAAGGGACAGGGAGTGGCTACACCTTC
.	once	TRBV29-1	TRBJ1-2	CSVEDRPVHYGYTF	TGCAGCGTTGAAGATAGGCCGGTACACTATGGCTACACCTTC
.	.	TRBV5-6	TRBJ2-1	CASSHVGGNEQFF	TGTGCCAGCAGCCACGTGGGGGGCAATGAGCAGTTCTTC
.	.	TRBV29-1	TRBJ1-3	CSAGIQGGRNTIYF	TGCAGCGCTGGGATCCAGGGTGGTAGAAACACCATATATTTT
.	.	TRBV12-5	TRBJ1-2	CASGLQTGGYGYTF	TGTGCTAGTGGTTTACAGACGGGTGGGTATGGCTACACCTTC
.	.	TRBV30	TRBJ1-1	CAWSVGGNTEAFF	TGTGCCTGGAGTGTAGGGGGGAACACTGAAGCTTTCTTT
TRBD2	.	TRBV20-1	TRBJ2-1	CSARDKLGLAGQHEQFF	TGCAGTGCTAGAGATAAATTGGGGCTAGCGGGTCAGCATGAGCAGTTCTTC
.	.	TRBV28	TRBJ2-7	CASSLFQGTYEQYF	TGTGCCAGCAGTTTATTTCAGGGAACCTACGAGCAGTACTTC
TRBD1	.	TRBV11-2	TRBJ2-2	CASSARDSFTGELFF	TGTGCCAGCAGCGCCAGGGACAGTTTTACCGGGGAGCTGTTTTTT
.	once	TRBV29-1	TRBJ1-1	CSARHLWEAFF	TGCAGCGCTAGACACCTATGGGAAGCTTTCTTT
TRBD1	.	TRBV14	TRBJ2-6	CASSLTGTGANVLTF	TGTGCCAGCAGCCTGACAGGGACTGGGGCCAACGTCCTGACTTTC
.	.	TRBV7-9	TRBJ2-2	CASSLLGDTNTGELFF	TGTGCCAGCAGCTTATTGGGGGATACGAACACCGGGGAGCTGTTTTTT
.	.	TRBV29-1	TRBJ2-1	CSVEGTIGWDSSYNEQFF	TGCAGCGTTGAAGGCACCATAGGTTGGGACTCCTCCTACAATGAGCAGTTCTTC
TRBD2	.	TRBV20-1	TRBJ2-1	CSAIGLAALGQFF	TGCAGTGCCATCGGACTAGCGGCATTGGGGCAGTTCTTC
.	.	TRBV20-1	TRBJ1-1	CSARNGRPPDTEAFF	TGCAGTGCTAGGAACGGAAGGCCTCCCGACACTGAAGCTTTCTTT
.	.	TRBV7-8	TRBJ1-1	CASSPAGPKAFF	TGTGCCAGCAGCCCAGCCGGGCCGAAGGCTTTCTTT
.	.	TRBV29-1	TRBJ2-7	CSVGQESSYEQYF	TGCAGCGTTGGACAGGAGAGCTCCTACGAGCAGTACTTC
.	.	TRBV7-9	TRBJ2-5	CASNRQDQETQYF	TGTGCCAGCAACCGACAGGACCAAGAGACCCAGTACTTC
TRBD2	.	TRBV9	TRBJ2-3	CASSVALAGITDTQYF	TGTGCCAGCAGCGTAGCCCTAGCGGGGATCACAGATACGCAGTATTTT
.	.	TRBV5-1	TRBJ1-2	CASSPAGNGYTF	TGCGCCAGCAGCCCGGCTGGTAATGGCTACACCTTC
.	.	TRBV7-3	TRBJ1-1	CASSLSTGNTEAFF	TGTGCCAGCAGCTTATCGACAGGTAACACTGAAGCTTTCTTT
.	.	TRBV6-6	TRBJ2-3	CASSYSSVAPDTQYF	TGTGCCAGCAGTTACTCGAGTGTGGCACCAGATACGCAGTATTTT
.	.	TRBV7-9	TRBJ2-7	CASSLGAVEQYF	TGTGCCAGCAGCTTAGGGGCCGTCGAGCAGTACTTC
TRBD1	.	TRBV3-1	TRBJ2-5	CASSPLSTGEVETQYF	TGTGCCAGCAGCCCTTTATCGACAGGGGAGGTGGAGACCCAGTACTTC
.	.	TRBV7-9	TRBJ1-1	CASSSIPNTEAFF	TGTGCCAGCAGCTCCATCCCGAACACTGAAGCTTTCTTT
TRBD2	.	TRBV9	TRBJ2-7	CASSIRDYSYEQYF	TGTGCCAGCAGCATCCGGGACTACTCCTACGAGCAGTACTTC
.	.	TRBV30	TRBJ2-3	CAWKPTPDTQYF	TGTGCCTGGAAACCGACGCCAGATACGCAGTATTTT
TRBD2	once	TRBV19	TRBJ2-1	CASSTSRDYLLTYNEQFF	TGTGCCAGTAGTACGTCCCGGGACTACCTGCTAACTTACAATGAGCAGTTCTTC
.	.	TRBV30	TRBJ2-1	CACDLDRRGVQFF	TGTGCCTGCGACTTGGACAGAAGAGGGGTGCAGTTCTTC
.	.	TRBV27	TRBJ1-1	CASIGSTEAFF	TGTGCCAGCATTGGATCGACTGAAGCTTTCTTT
TRBD2	.	TRBV3-1	TRBJ2-7	CASSQDGGGPYEQYF	TGTGCCAGCAGCCAAGACGGCGGGGGTCCCTACGAGCAGTACTTC
.	.	TRBV30	TRBJ1-1	CAWGTNTEAFF	TGTGCCTGGGGGACGAACACTGAAGCTTTCTTT
.	.	TRBV21-1	TRBJ2-4	CASRKAGSNLQYF	TGTGCCAGCAGAAAAGCGGGCTCCAACCTTCAGTACTTC
.	.	TRBV5-1	TRBJ2-7	CASQWGAGYEQYF	TGCGCCAGCCAGTGGGGGGCGGGATACGAGCAGTACTTC
TRBD1	.	TRBV12-5	TRBJ1-2	CASGLSDRERLDGYTF	TGTGCTAGTGGTTTATCGGACAGGGAAAGGCTCGATGGCTACACCTTC
.	.	TRBV11-2	TRBJ2-3	CASSLGPGASDTQYF	TGTGCCAGCAGCTTAGGTCCAGGGGCCTCAGATACGCAGTATTTT